This T cell receptor beta chain was sequenced for a study of patients and donors after allogeneic stem cell transplantation. TCRdb re-called the RT-PCR reads with MiXCR, one entry per CDR3 protein. The data contain roughly 940,000 distinct CDR3 sequences, around 17% of them seen just once; the ten biggest clones take up roughly 6.4%. Germline CDR1 reads KGHSH; CDR2 reads LQKENI. CDR3 length equals 16 residues. The V and J ends lost 3 bases and 2 bases respectively, with 16 bases between them. The source is a human donor who was either an allogeneic HSCT recipient or a stem cell or donor lymphocyte infusion donor (not recorded which). It is not recorded whose cells these are; they may come from a transplant donor. The rearrangement links TRBV18 to TRBJ1-1; a weak D match, TRBD1 (5 bases). Input material: blood, either unsorted or a sorted T cell fraction (not recorded which). Here the CDR3 reads CASSPRFPDINTEAFF. In DNA form, the CDR3 reads TGTGCCAGCTCACCTCGATTTCCGGACATTAACACTGAAGCTTTCTTT.